These 10 T cell receptor beta chains came from one sample sequenced in a study of T cell responses to AZD1222 COVID-19 vaccine. Only in-frame clones appear in the TCRdb table, and some are missing; sequencing was by immunoSEQ multiplex PCR. The sample contains roughly 100,000 clones, around nine tenths of which appear only once. The sample here was peripheral blood, taken on day 0 of AZD1222 vaccination. These receptors were taken from an adult in good health.

V is TRBV19 and J is TRBJ2-1, with D unresolved. The germline V and J ends were trimmed by 2 bases and 6 bases, with 11 bases remaining between them. The CDR3 is 14 amino acids. Germline-derived CDR1 and CDR2 are LNHDA and SQIVND (reference sequence). The DNA of the CDR3 is TGTGCCAGTAGTATATCGACTTCACCCAATGAGCAGTTCTTC. Translated, it gives CASSISTSPNEQFF.

The chain carries TRBV2 and TRBJ2-7; TRBD2 agrees at 12 bases. From germline, CDR1 is SNHLY and CDR2 FYNNEI. With V trimmed by 7 bases and J by 2 bases, 3 bases remained unmatched. The CDR3 length is 14 residues. CDR3 region: CASILAGGAYEQYF. CDR3 in DNA: TGTGCCAGCATACTAGCGGGGGGCGCCTACGAGCAGTACTTC.

J is TRBJ2-5 and V is TRBV3-1 (or the pseudogene TRBV3-2), with 10 positions matching TRBD2. Germline lookup yields CDR1 LGHDT and CDR2 YNNKEL (reference sequence). V trimming: 0 bases; J trimming: 5 bases; junction bases outside the gene matches: 9. The CDR3 totals 17 residues. The DNA of the CDR3 is TGTGCCAGCAGCCAAGATATCCCTAGCGGGGGAGGTGAGACCCAGTACTTC. It yields the protein CASSQDIPSGGGETQYF.

The chain uses TRBV14 and TRBJ1-1; 8 bases match TRBD1. V was clipped by 0 bases and J by 5 bases; unmatched bases: 5. The CDR3 loop spans 15 amino acids. Germline V gene sequence: CDR1 SGHDN, CDR2 FVKESK. The CDR3 sequence is CASSQDQGAGTEAFF. The CDR3 region has the DNA TGTGCCAGCAGCCAAGATCAGGGGGCGGGTACTGAAGCTTTCTTT.

The chain recombines TRBV2 with TRBJ2-1; no reliable D call. Germline values: CDR1 SNHLY, CDR2 FYNNEI. V lost 4 bases and J 4 bases, leaving 8 bases between the germline ends. The CDR3 runs to 13 residues. CDR3: CASSGTFYNEQFF. Written as DNA, the CDR3 is TGTGCCAGCAGTGGGACCTTTTACAATGAGCAGTTCTTC.

V usage is TRBV7-2 and J usage is TRBJ1-4; 8 nucleotides line up with TRBD1. CDR3 size: 16 residues. Germline-derived CDR1 and CDR2 are SGHTA and FQGNSA. V gave up 4 bases and J gave up 4 bases; unmatched junction bases: 8. The CDR3 region is CASSSDTTGVNEKLFF. Here the CDR3 DNA reads TGTGCCAGCAGCTCCGACACGACAGGGGTTAATGAAAAACTGTTTTTT.

The rearrangement joins TRBV11-1 to TRBJ2-7; a possible D gene is TRBD2 (6 bases). The length of the CDR3 is 14 residues. Trimming stripped 10 bases from V and 2 bases from J, with 18 bases between. In germline, CDR1 is SGHAT, CDR2 FQDESV (reference sequence). The CDR3 nucleotides are TGTGCCACCGGGAGCTCAAAAGGTCCCTACGAGCAGTACTTC. Its protein is CATGSSKGPYEQYF.

The V and J genes are TRBV10-3 and TRBJ1-6, with D possibly TRBD1 on 5 matching bases. From germline, CDR1 is ENHRY and CDR2 SYGVKD. The V and J ends lost 11 bases and 5 bases respectively, with 7 bases between them. The CDR3 is made up of 11 amino acids. CDR3 region: CASGNNSPLHF. In nucleotides, the CDR3 is TGTGCCTCAGGGAATAATTCACCCCTCCACTTT.

The chain joins TRBV5-1 to TRBJ1-1, with TRBD1 matching 7 bases. Germline CDR1 SGHRS, CDR2 YFSETQ. CDR3 size: 16 residues. The trim removed 4 bases at V and 0 bases at J, leaving 9 bases unmatched. CDR3 bases: TGCGCCAGCAGCGGAAGGGACAGAACATTGAACACTGAAGCTTTCTTT. This codes for CASSGRDRTLNTEAFF.

The chain joins TRBV28 to TRBJ1-2; no clear D. This CDR3 spans 16 amino acids. The germline V gene encodes CDR1 MDHEN and CDR2 SYDVKM. V was shortened by 6 bases and J by 3 bases, with 20 bases between the two germline ends. The CDR3 DNA is TGTGCCAGCAGATTCAGCAGGAGTAGGACGGACTATGGCTACACCTTC. Translated: CASRFSRSRTDYGYTF.